This T cell receptor beta chain came from a study of T cells in Graves' hyperthyroidism and ophthalmopathy. Study background: At initial diagnosis, before any treatment had begun, peripheral blood was obtained.

Trimming pared 6 bases from V and 2 bases from J, leaving 15 bases between. The CDR3 totals 15 residues. Per the germline V gene, CDR1 is SNHLY and CDR2 is FYNNEI. The CDR3 regions of TCR beta were amplified from RNA transcripts. TCR CDR3 underwent first-round RT-PCR with the HTBI primer set. TCRdb analysed the multiplex PCR reads with MiXCR anew, one entry per CDR3 protein. This sample has under 350,000 distinct CDR3 sequences, with about an eighth found just once. Hyperthyroidism had been newly diagnosed in patients aged 18 to 65, and its duration was under 2 months. Exclusion of a patient resulted from uncontrolled infection, other autoimmune disease, pregnancy or lactation. Clinicians diagnosed patients from clinical symptoms, serum thyroxine and TRAb, thyroid ultrasound and orbital computed tomography. Ten or more counts support this clonotype.

The chain links TRBV2 to TRBJ2-3; D is possibly TRBD2 (6 bases). This receptor was obtained from a woman aged 40 to 50 with Graves' hyperthyroidism. Material for sequencing was blood. This CDR3 reads CASRERAAFTDTQYF. DNA of the CDR3: TGTGCCAGCAGAGAGCGGGCAGCGTTCACAGATACGCAGTATTTT.